The 26 T cell receptor beta chains below all came from one sample that was sequenced in a study of blood T cell repertoires in COVID-19. Produced via immunoSEQ multiplex PCR; TCRdb's table is partial and in-frame only. Among approximately 220,000 clones, roughly 80% were seen once, and the ten largest hold roughly 4.7%. The sample comprised peripheral blood. The source is a woman aged 70-85 years with acute or convalescent COVID-19.

This clone was seen a single time. In the same sample, other DNA sequences code for this CDR3. This chain uses TRBV3-1 (or the pseudogene TRBV3-2) with TRBJ1-1; tentatively, D is TRBD1 (6 bases). This CDR3 has 14 amino acids. V was clipped by 6 bases and J by 1 base, with 12 bases between them. The germline gives CDR1 LGHDT, CDR2 YNNKEL (reference sequence). In nucleotides, the CDR3 is TGTGCCAGCAGTCCGGGACATACGAACACTGAAGCTTTCTTT. This translates into CASSPGHTNTEAFF.

The rearrangement links TRBV30 to TRBJ2-3; TRBD2 agrees at 7 bases. Germline lookup yields CDR1 GTSNPN and CDR2 SVGIG (reference sequence). This CDR3 spans 14 amino acids. Germline trimming cut 4 bases from V and 6 bases from J; bases unmatched to any gene: 10. The CDR3 spells CAWTPAGHADTQYF. CDR3 coding DNA: TGTGCCTGGACCCCAGCGGGGCATGCCGATACGCAGTATTTT. The complete variable domain, with remaining parts taken from reference TRBV30 and TRBJ2-3, reads SQTIHQWPATLVQPVGSPLSLECTVEGTSNPNLYWYRQAAGRGLQLLFYSVGIGQISSEVPQNLSASRPQDRQFILSSKKLLLSDSGFYLCAWTPAGHADTQYFGPGTRLTVL.

J is TRBJ1-1 and V is TRBV5-4; TRBD1 matches at 7 bases. V shed 4 bases, J shed 1 base, and the junction held 4 bases outside the gene matches. The CDR3 contains 14 residues. The germline V gene has CDR1 SGHNT and CDR2 YYREEE (reference sequence). The CDR3 loop is CASSPGQKNTEAFF. The CDR3 bases are TGTGCCAGCAGCCCGGGACAGAAGAACACTGAAGCTTTCTTT.

J is TRBJ1-3 and V is TRBV19, with D perhaps matching TRBD1 (5 bases). Germline V gene data show CDR1 as LNHDA and CDR2 as SQIVND (reference sequence). Trimming removed 8 bases from V and 2 bases from J, with 16 bases in between. The CDR3 is 15 amino acids. The CDR3 here is CASHPWGGAGNTIYF. The CDR3 DNA sequence: TGTGCCAGTCACCCCTGGGGGGGGGCTGGAAACACCATATATTTT.

V is TRBV18 and J is TRBJ1-1; 9 nucleotides line up with TRBD1. Germline CDR1 is KGHSH and CDR2 is LQKENI. The CDR3 covers 12 residues. Germline trimming cut 5 bases from V and 7 bases from J; bases unmatched to any gene: 2. The CDR3 DNA sequence: TGTGCCAGCTCAGAGGGACAGGGTGAAGCTTTCTTT. Its protein is CASSEGQGEAFF.

V gene TRBV6-2 or TRBV6-3 combines with J gene TRBJ2-3; no firm D call. V shed 0 bases and J shed 10 bases, with 20 bases lying between them. Germline V CDR1 and CDR2: MNHEY, SVGEGT. This CDR3 is built from 16 residues. The DNA of the CDR3 is TGTGCCAGCAGTTACTCGACCAAGCGACCCGAGGAAGCGCAGTATTTT. It translates to CASSYSTKRPEEAQYF.

The chain couples TRBV4-1 to TRBJ2-3; D is uncertain. V dropped 0 bases and J dropped 1 base, with 17 bases sitting between them. CDR1 MGHRA and CDR2 YSYEKL come from the germline V gene. The length of the CDR3 is 18 residues. The CDR3 loop is CASSQDPVTRGGTDTQYF. In nucleotides, the CDR3 is TGCGCCAGCAGCCAAGACCCCGTGACGCGCGGAGGCACAGATACGCAGTATTTT.

Here the CDR3 reads CASTGTGVYGYTF. Written as DNA, the CDR3 is TGTGCCAGTACTGGGACAGGGGTCTATGGCTACACCTTC. The chain joins TRBV19 to TRBJ1-2; 10 nucleotides line up with TRBD1. Germline loops: CDR1 LNHDA, CDR2 SQIVND (reference sequence). The CDR3 covers 13 residues. Unmatched junction bases numbered 3, after V lost 7 bases and J lost 4 bases.

The V and J genes are TRBV5-1 and TRBJ2-7; 7 positions agree with TRBD2. The CDR3 is 15 residues long. J was trimmed by 0 bases and V by 4 bases; bases with no gene match: 7. Germline-derived CDR1 and CDR2 are SGHRS and YFSETQ. CDR3 region: CASSLETGGSYEQYF. The CDR3 DNA is TGCGCCAGCAGCCTCGAGACGGGAGGCTCCTACGAGCAGTACTTC.

The chain is built from TRBV28 and TRBJ1-1; 9 bases are a match to TRBD1. Germline CDR1 MDHEN, CDR2 SYDVKM. This CDR3 contains 13 residues. After removal of 8 bases from V and 5 bases from J, the junction contained 6 bases not matched to a gene. The CDR3 DNA reads TGTGCCAGCTCCCGACAGGGGGGGACTGAAGCTTTCTTT. It specifies CASSRQGGTEAFF. The full variable domain, in which reference TRBV28 and TRBJ1-1 provide the parts outside the CDR3, is DVKVTQSSRYLVKRTGEKVFLECVQDMDHENMFWYRQDPGLGLRLIYFSYDVKMKEKGDIPEGYSVSREKKERFSLILESASTNQTSMYLCASSRQGGTEAFFGQGTRLTVV.

The J gene is TRBJ2-7, the V gene TRBV10-3, with TRBD1 matching over 9 bases. This CDR3 region has 12 residues. Germline V gene sequence: CDR1 ENHRY, CDR2 SYGVKD. Trimming removed 10 bases from V and 5 bases from J; junction bases left unmatched: 6. The chain's CDR3 is CASTGGVDEQYF. CDR3 DNA: TGTGCCAGTACAGGGGGCGTAGACGAGCAGTACTTC.

This chain joins TRBV6-6 and TRBJ1-2, with D possibly being TRBD1 (5 bases). CDR1 is MNHNY, CDR2 SVGAGI, per germline (reference sequence). V lost 5 bases and J lost 7, with 17 bases in between. CDR3 length equals 14 residues. The CDR3 reads CASSLGLQVRGYTF. CDR3 sequence (DNA): TGTGCCAGCAGTCTGGGACTCCAAGTGCGTGGCTACACCTTC.

The chain has TRBV5-8 and TRBJ1-5; D is ambiguous. V shed 1 base and J shed 7 bases, with 3 bases lying between them. The germline gives CDR1 SGHTS, CDR2 YDEGEE. The CDR3 runs 11 residues. The CDR3 loop reads CASSLQQPQHF. CDR3 DNA: TGTGCCAGCAGCTTGCAACAGCCCCAGCATTTT.

The chain employs TRBV6-2 or TRBV6-3 and TRBJ2-5; 8 nucleotides align to TRBD1. The CDR3 totals 16 residues. V lost 0 bases and J lost 4; bases outside the gene matches: 7. CDR1 is MNHEY and CDR2 is SVGEGT in the germline V gene. CDR3: CASSYSGSGGPETQYF. The CDR3, as DNA: TGTGCCAGCAGTTACTCGGGCTCAGGGGGCCCAGAGACCCAGTACTTC.

This chain joins TRBV4-3 and TRBJ2-3; 13 nucleotides line up with TRBD2. With V trimmed by 5 bases and J by 4 bases, 6 bases remained unmatched. Per germline, CDR1 LGHNA and CDR2 YSLEER. The CDR3 spans 16 residues. CDR3 DNA: TGCGCCAGCAGCGTCCGTACTAGCGGGGGGGCAGATACGCAGTATTTT. Translating gives CASSVRTSGGADTQYF.

This rearrangement joins TRBV7-6 to TRBJ2-5, with 11 bases identical to TRBD2. With V trimmed by 5 bases and J by 5 bases, 4 bases remained unmatched. This CDR3 is built from 14 residues. Germline CDR1 is SGHVS and CDR2 is FNYEAQ. CDR3 DNA: TGTGCCAGCAGCAAACTAGCGGGGGCGGAGACCCAGTACTTC. Translated: CASSKLAGAETQYF.

V and J are TRBV27 and TRBJ1-2; 11 bases agree with TRBD1. Losses at the gene ends were 0 bases for V and 5 bases for J; bases not matched to a gene: 2. The CDR3 consists of 15 residues. The germline V gene encodes CDR1 MNHEY and CDR2 SMNVEV (reference sequence). CDR3 sequence reads: CASSLSGQGVYGYTF. The CDR3 DNA follows: TGTGCCAGCAGTTTATCGGGACAGGGGGTTTATGGCTACACCTTC.

This rearrangement joins TRBV5-1 to TRBJ2-2; 7 bases line up with TRBD2. The ends lost 2 bases at V and 4 bases at J; junction bases unmatched: 8. Germline CDR1 and CDR2: SGHRS and YFSETQ. The CDR3 contains 16 residues. CDR3 in amino acids: CASSLLALQATGELFF. DNA of the CDR3: TGCGCCAGCAGCTTACTAGCGCTTCAAGCCACCGGGGAGCTGTTTTTT.

This clone turned up a few times. This chain connects TRBV28 to TRBJ2-5; possibly TRBD1 for D (6 bases). Germline CDR1 MDHEN, CDR2 SYDVKM. CDR3 length: 16 amino acids. Deletions cut 5 bases from V and 2 bases from J, with 18 bases between. The CDR3 spells CASSPRMGASQETQYF. DNA for the CDR3: TGTGCCAGCAGTCCCCGGATGGGGGCTTCGCAAGAGACCCAGTACTTC.

This clone was seen at least ten times. The chain couples TRBV5-6 to TRBJ1-6; 7 nucleotides agree with TRBD1. Germline V CDR1 and CDR2: SGHDT, YYEEEE. The V gene end was trimmed by 2 bases and the J gene end by 10 bases; junction bases not matched to a gene: 6. The CDR3 is 14 amino acids. CDR3 loop: CASSFADRFSPLHF. CDR3 DNA sequence: TGTGCCAGCAGCTTCGCGGACAGGTTCTCACCCCTCCACTTT.

CDR3 amino acids: CASSQQGFTGELFF. Written as DNA, the CDR3 is TGTGCCAGCAGCCAACAGGGGTTCACCGGGGAGCTGTTTTTT. This chain connects TRBV14 to TRBJ2-2, with a weak D call TRBD1 (6 bases). The germline V gene encodes CDR1 SGHDN and CDR2 FVKESK. V was cut by 2 bases and J by 4 bases, with 8 bases left in between. This CDR3 contains 14 residues.

DNA for the CDR3: TGTGCCAGCAGTACCCGGGACAGCTATGGCTACACCTTC. Translation gives CASSTRDSYGYTF. The rearrangement joins TRBV27 to TRBJ1-2; TRBD1 matches at 7 bases. The germline V gene has CDR1 MNHEY and CDR2 SMNVEV (reference sequence). Trimming removed 5 bases from V and 4 bases from J; junction bases left unmatched: 4. The CDR3 runs to 13 residues.

The gene calls are TRBV7-9 and TRBJ1-1, with D tentatively TRBD1 (5 bases). V gave up 5 bases and J gave up 4 bases, with 14 bases separating them. CDR3 length: 14 residues. CDR1 and CDR2 (germline): SEHNR, FQNEAQ (reference sequence). CDR3 nucleotide sequence: TGTGCCAGCAGCCCACTTCGGAGGGGCACTGAAGCTTTCTTT. Translated: CASSPLRRGTEAFF.

The rearrangement joins TRBV11-3 to TRBJ2-2; 7 nucleotides match TRBD2. With 1 base clipped from V and 0 bases from J, the junction kept 2 bases outside the gene matches. Germline assignment: CDR1 SGHNT and CDR2 YENEEA. This CDR3 contains 16 residues. The CDR3 DNA follows: TGTGCCAGCAGCTTAGGTGGACTAGCGAACACCGGGGAGCTGTTTTTT. It specifies CASSLGGLANTGELFF.

The gene calls are TRBV5-4 and TRBJ1-4; tentatively, D is TRBD1 (6 bases). Trimming removed 3 bases at V and 6 bases at J, with 12 bases between. The CDR3 length is 14 residues. Germline V gives CDR1 SGHNT, CDR2 YYREEE (reference sequence). The CDR3 spells CASSSRGFDEKLFF. The CDR3 DNA reads as TGTGCCAGCAGCTCCAGGGGTTTCGATGAAAAACTGTTTTTT.

The V and J genes are TRBV11-2 and TRBJ2-5, with 13 positions matching TRBD2. CDR3 length: 16 residues. Trimming cost V 4 bases and J 4 bases; bases outside gene matches: 6. Germline V gene data show CDR1 as SGHAT and CDR2 as FQNNGV. CDR3 coding DNA: TGTGCCAGCAGCTCCTTGACTAGCGGGGGGCGAGAGACCCAGTACTTC. Protein product: CASSSLTSGGRETQYF.